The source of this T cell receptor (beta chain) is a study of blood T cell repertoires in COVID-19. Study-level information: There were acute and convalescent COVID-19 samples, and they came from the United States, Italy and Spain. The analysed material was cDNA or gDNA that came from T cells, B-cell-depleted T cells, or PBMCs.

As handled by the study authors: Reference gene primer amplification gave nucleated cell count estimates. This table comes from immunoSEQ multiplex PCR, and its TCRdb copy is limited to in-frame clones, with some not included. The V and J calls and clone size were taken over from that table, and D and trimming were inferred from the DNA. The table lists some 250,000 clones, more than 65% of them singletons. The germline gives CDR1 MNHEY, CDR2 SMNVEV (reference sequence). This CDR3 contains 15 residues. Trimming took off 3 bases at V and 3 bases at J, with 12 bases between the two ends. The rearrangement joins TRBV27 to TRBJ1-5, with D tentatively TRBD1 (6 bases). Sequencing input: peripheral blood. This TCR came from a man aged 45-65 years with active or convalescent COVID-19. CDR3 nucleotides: TGTGCCAGCAGTTTGGTCGGGACAACCAATCAGCCCCAGCATTTT. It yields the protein CASSLVGTTNQPQHF.